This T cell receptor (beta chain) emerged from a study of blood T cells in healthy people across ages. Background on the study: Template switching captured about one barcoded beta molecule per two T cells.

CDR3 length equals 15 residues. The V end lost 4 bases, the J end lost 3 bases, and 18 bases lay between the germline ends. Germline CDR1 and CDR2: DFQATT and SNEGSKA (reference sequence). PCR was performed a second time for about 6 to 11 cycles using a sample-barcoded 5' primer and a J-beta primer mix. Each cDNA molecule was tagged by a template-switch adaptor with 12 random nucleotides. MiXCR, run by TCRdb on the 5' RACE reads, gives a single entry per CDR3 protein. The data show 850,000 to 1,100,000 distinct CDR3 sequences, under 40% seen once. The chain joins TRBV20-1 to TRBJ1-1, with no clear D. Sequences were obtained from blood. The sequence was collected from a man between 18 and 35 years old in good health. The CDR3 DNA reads TGCAGTGCTAACATAAAGAAAAAGGTGGACACTGAAGCTTTCTTT. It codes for CSANIKKKVDTEAFF.